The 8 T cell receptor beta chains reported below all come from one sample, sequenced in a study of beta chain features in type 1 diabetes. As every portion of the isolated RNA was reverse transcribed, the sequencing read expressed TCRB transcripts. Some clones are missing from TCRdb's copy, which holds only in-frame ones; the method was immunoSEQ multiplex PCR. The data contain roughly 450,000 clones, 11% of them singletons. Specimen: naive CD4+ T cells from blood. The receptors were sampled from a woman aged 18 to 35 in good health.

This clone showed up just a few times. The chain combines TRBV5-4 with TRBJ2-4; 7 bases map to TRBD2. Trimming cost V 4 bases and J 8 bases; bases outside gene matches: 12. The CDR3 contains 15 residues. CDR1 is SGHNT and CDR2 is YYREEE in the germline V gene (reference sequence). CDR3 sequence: CASSLGLGLNYIQYF. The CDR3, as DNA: TGTGCCAGCAGCCTCGGACTAGGGCTCAATTACATTCAGTACTTC.

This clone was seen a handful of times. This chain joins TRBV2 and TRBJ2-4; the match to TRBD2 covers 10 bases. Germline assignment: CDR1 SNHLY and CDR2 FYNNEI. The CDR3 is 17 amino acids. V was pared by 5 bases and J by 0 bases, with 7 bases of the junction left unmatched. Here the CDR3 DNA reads TGTGCCAGCAGTTTTTCTAGCGGGGGAATAGCCAAAAACATTCAGTACTTC. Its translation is CASSFSSGGIAKNIQYF. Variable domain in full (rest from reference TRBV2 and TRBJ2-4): EPEVTQTPSHQVTQMGQEVILRCVPISNHLYFYWYRQILGQKVEFLVSFYNNEISEKSEIFDDQFSVERPDGSNFTLKIRSTKLEDSAMYFCASSFSSGGIAKNIQYFGAGTRLSVL.

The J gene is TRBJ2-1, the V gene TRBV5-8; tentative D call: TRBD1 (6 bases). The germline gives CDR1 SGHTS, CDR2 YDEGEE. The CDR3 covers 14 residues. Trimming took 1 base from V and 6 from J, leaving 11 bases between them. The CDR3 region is CASSLQTGFNEQFF. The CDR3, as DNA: TGTGCCAGCAGCTTGCAGACAGGTTTCAATGAGCAGTTCTTC.

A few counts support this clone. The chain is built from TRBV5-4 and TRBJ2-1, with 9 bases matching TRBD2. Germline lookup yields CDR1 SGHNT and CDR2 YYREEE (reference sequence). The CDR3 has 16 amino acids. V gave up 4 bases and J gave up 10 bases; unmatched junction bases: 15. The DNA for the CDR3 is TGTGCCAGCAGCGAACGCGGGGGGGCTGATCCTGGCGAGCAGTTCTTC. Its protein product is CASSERGGADPGEQFF.

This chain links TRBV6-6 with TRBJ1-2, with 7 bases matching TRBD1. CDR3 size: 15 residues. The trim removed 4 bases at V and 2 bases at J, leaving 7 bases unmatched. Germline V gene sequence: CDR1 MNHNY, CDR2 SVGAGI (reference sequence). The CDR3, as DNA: TGTGCCAGCAGTTCTCAGAGGGGACAGAACTATGGCTACACCTTC. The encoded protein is CASSSQRGQNYGYTF.

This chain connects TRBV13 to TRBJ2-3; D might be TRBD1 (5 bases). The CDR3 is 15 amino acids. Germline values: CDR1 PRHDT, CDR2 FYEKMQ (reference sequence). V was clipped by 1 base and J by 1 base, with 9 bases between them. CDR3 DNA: TGTGCCAGCAGCTTAGTGGGCAGGGGCACAGATACGCAGTATTTT. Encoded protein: CASSLVGRGTDTQYF.

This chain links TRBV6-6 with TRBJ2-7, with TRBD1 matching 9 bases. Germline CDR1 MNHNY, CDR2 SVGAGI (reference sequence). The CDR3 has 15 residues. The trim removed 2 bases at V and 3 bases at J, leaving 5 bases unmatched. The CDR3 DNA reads TGTGCCAGCAGTTACCCCGGGACAGGGAGCTACGAGCAGTACTTC. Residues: CASSYPGTGSYEQYF.

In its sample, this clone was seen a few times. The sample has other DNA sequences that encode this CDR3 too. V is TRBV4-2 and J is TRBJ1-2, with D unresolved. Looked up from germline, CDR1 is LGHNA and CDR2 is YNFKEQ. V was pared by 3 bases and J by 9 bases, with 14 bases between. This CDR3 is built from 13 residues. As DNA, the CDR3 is TGTGCCAGCAGCCAGGATCTGGGAGCGCGCTACACCTTC. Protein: CASSQDLGARYTF.